Listed below are T cell receptor beta chains from one sample, sequenced in a study of T cell repertoires in cytomegalovirus infection. TCRdb recomputed calls from the reads with MiXCR, one row per CDR3 protein. This table has a few hundred thousand distinct CDR3 sequences, around 29% appearing once. The antigens these receptors bind are not known. The sample here was cultured PBMCs, taken from culture after CMV antigen stimulation. The receptors derive from a human donor in good health (CMV status not recorded). Some clones in this sample may be carry-over from other donors' samples. Each CDR3 is given with its conserved first and last residue. A D gene is named only where the DNA matches it firmly. A clone size is listed for some rows: how often the clone was seen (once, few, many), or a class if it is expanded.

V: TRBV20-1
size: few
D: NA
J: TRBJ2-7
DNA: TGCAGTGCTAGGTCAGTCGGGAGTAGTTACGAGCAGTACTTC
CDR3: CSARSVGSSYEQYF

V: TRBV28
size: NA
D: TRBD2
J: TRBJ2-5
DNA: TGTGCCAGCAGTTTAAGCGGGAGGGAGACCCAGTACTTC
CDR3: CASSLSGRETQYF

V: TRBV24-1
size: NA
D: NA
J: TRBJ2-2
DNA: TGTGCCACCAGTGAGGGGGACACCCACACCGGGGAGCTGTTTTTT
CDR3: CATSEGDTHTGELFF

V: TRBV12-3/TRBV12-4
size: few
D: TRBD1
J: TRBJ2-1
DNA: TGTGCCAGCAGTCCCCGGGGACAGTACAATGAGCAGTTCTTC
CDR3: CASSPRGQYNEQFF

V: TRBV9
size: NA
D: TRBD2
J: TRBJ2-1
DNA: TGTGCCAGCAGCGGACGAATGACTAGCTTCGGTGAGCAGTTCTTC
CDR3: CASSGRMTSFGEQFF

V: TRBV7-2
size: many
D: NA
J: TRBJ1-3
DNA: TGTGCCAGCAGCTTAGGTCCGGGGGACGCTGGAAACACCATATATTTT
CDR3: CASSLGPGDAGNTIYF

V: TRBV12-3/TRBV12-4
size: NA
D: NA
J: TRBJ1-1
DNA: TGTGCCAGCAGCATGACAGGCCCCACTGAAGCTTTCTTT
CDR3: CASSMTGPTEAFF

V: TRBV2
size: NA
D: NA
J: TRBJ1-1
DNA: TGTGCCAGCACGATCAGGGGAGGCAGCACTGAAGCTTTCTTT
CDR3: CASTIRGGSTEAFF

V: TRBV20-1
size: NA
D: NA
J: TRBJ2-5
DNA: TGCAGTGCTAGAGATCCGTGGGGACAAGAGACCCAGTACTTC
CDR3: CSARDPWGQETQYF

V: TRBV18
size: few
D: NA
J: TRBJ1-5
DNA: TGTGCCAGCTCAGGAGGGGGTCATCAGCCCCAGCATTTT
CDR3: CASSGGGHQPQHF

V: TRBV5-1
size: few
D: TRBD1
J: TRBJ2-1
DNA: TGCGCCAGCAGCTGGGGCCCTGGACAGGGGAAATACAATGAGCAGTTCTTC
CDR3: CASSWGPGQGKYNEQFF

V: TRBV28
size: NA
D: NA
J: TRBJ2-6
DNA: TGTGCCAGCAGAACAGGAAACTCTGGGGCCAACGTCCTGACTTTC
CDR3: CASRTGNSGANVLTF

V: TRBV7-3
size: NA
D: NA
J: TRBJ2-4
DNA: TGTGCCAGCAGCGCCGGAGCGGGAGCCAAAAACATTCAGTACTTC
CDR3: CASSAGAGAKNIQYF

V: TRBV7-9
size: few
D: TRBD1
J: TRBJ2-1
DNA: TGTGCCAGCAGCCCGAGGGACAGGGATAATGAGCAGTTCTTC
CDR3: CASSPRDRDNEQFF

V: TRBV4-2
size: NA
D: NA
J: TRBJ2-3
DNA: TGTGCCAGCAGCCAAGAAAGCCCAGATACGCAGTATTTT
CDR3: CASSQESPDTQYF

V: TRBV15
size: NA
D: TRBD1
J: TRBJ1-3
DNA: TGTGCCACCAGCAGAGATCACGGGACAGCTTCGAGCTCTGGAAACACCATATATTTT
CDR3: CATSRDHGTASSSGNTIYF

V: TRBV7-2
size: NA
D: TRBD2
J: TRBJ2-1
DNA: TGTGCCAGCAGCGACCTAGCGGGAGGGCCCCACAATGAGCAGTTCTTC
CDR3: CASSDLAGGPHNEQFF

V: TRBV28
size: few
D: NA
J: TRBJ1-1
DNA: TGTGCCAGCAGTTTAAGAAGCCCGAACACTGAAGCTTTCTTT
CDR3: CASSLRSPNTEAFF

V: TRBV7-9
size: NA
D: NA
J: TRBJ2-5
DNA: TGTGCCAGCAGCTGGCTAGGCCAAGAGACCCAGTACTTC
CDR3: CASSWLGQETQYF

V: TRBV10-2
size: few
D: NA
J: TRBJ1-4
DNA: TGCGCCACCAGATTCCCAGGGACTGGGGATGAAAAACTGTTTTTT
CDR3: CATRFPGTGDEKLFF

V: TRBV20-1
size: once
D: NA
J: TRBJ1-6
DNA: TGCAGTGCTAGTCCGTCAGGGGCTTATAATTCACCCCTCCACTTT
CDR3: CSASPSGAYNSPLHF

V: TRBV19
size: many
D: NA
J: TRBJ2-3
DNA: TGTGCCAGTAGTAGGAACGGGGCTAGCACAGATACGCAGTATTTT
CDR3: CASSRNGASTDTQYF

V: TRBV7-3
size: few
D: TRBD1
J: TRBJ1-6
DNA: TGTGCCAGCAGCCCACAGGGGACAGATAATTCACCCCTCCACTTT
CDR3: CASSPQGTDNSPLHF

V: TRBV7-9
size: many
D: NA
J: TRBJ2-1
DNA: TGTGCCAGCAGCTTAAATACCGGACTTAACAATGAGCAGTTCTTC
CDR3: CASSLNTGLNNEQFF

V: TRBV27
size: many
D: NA
J: TRBJ2-5
DNA: TGTGCCAGCAGTTTATCGCGGGGTGAGACCCAGTACTTC
CDR3: CASSLSRGETQYF

V: TRBV27
size: NA
D: TRBD1
J: TRBJ2-3
DNA: TGTGCCAGCAGTTCAATCAGGACAGGGGGCGGTATAACAGATACGCAGTATTTT
CDR3: CASSSIRTGGGITDTQYF

V: TRBV6-1
size: NA
D: TRBD2
J: TRBJ2-3
DNA: TGTGCCAGCAGTGAAAACGGAGGCGGGGGGGCCACAGATACGCAGTATTTT
CDR3: CASSENGGGGATDTQYF

V: TRBV12-3/TRBV12-4
size: few
D: NA
J: TRBJ2-7
DNA: TGTGCCAGCAGAATGCATCCTTGGACGTGGGAGCAGTACTTC
CDR3: CASRMHPWTWEQYF

V: TRBV20-1
size: few
D: TRBD1
J: TRBJ2-6
DNA: TGCAGTGCTAGGGAGACAGGGATCACCTCTGGGGCCAACGTCCTGACTTTC
CDR3: CSARETGITSGANVLTF

V: TRBV11-2
size: many
D: NA
J: TRBJ1-3
DNA: TGTGCCAGCAGCTTAGACAACTCTGGAAACACCATATATTTT
CDR3: CASSLDNSGNTIYF

V: TRBV5-1
size: many
D: NA
J: TRBJ1-5
DNA: TGCGCCAGCAGCTTGGAGGGAGGGAAGGGCAATCAGCCCCAGCATTTT
CDR3: CASSLEGGKGNQPQHF

V: TRBV6-4
size: few
D: NA
J: TRBJ1-2
DNA: TGTGCCAGCAGGGAGTATGGAACAGCCCTCTATGGGGGCTACACCTTC
CDR3: CASREYGTALYGGYTF

V: TRBV7-3
size: many
D: TRBD1
J: TRBJ1-2
DNA: TGTGCCAGCAGCTTGCTTGGGACAGGTGGGACGGACTATGGCTACACCTTC
CDR3: CASSLLGTGGTDYGYTF

V: TRBV6-5
size: NA
D: NA
J: TRBJ2-7
DNA: TGTGCCAGCGGTGGGGGATCGTACGAGCAGTACTTC
CDR3: CASGGGSYEQYF

V: TRBV6-5
size: NA
D: TRBD2
J: TRBJ2-1
DNA: TGTGCCAGCAGAAGGGACTACCACAATGAGCAGTTCTTC
CDR3: CASRRDYHNEQFF

V: TRBV6-6
size: few
D: NA
J: TRBJ2-3
DNA: TGTGCCAGCAGTCGTCAGGGCTACAGCACAGATACGCAGTATTTT
CDR3: CASSRQGYSTDTQYF

V: TRBV3-1
size: NA
D: NA
J: TRBJ2-7
DNA: TGTGCCAGCGGGGAGACCAACTTCTACGAGCAGTACTTC
CDR3: CASGETNFYEQYF

V: TRBV4-2
size: NA
D: NA
J: TRBJ1-2
DNA: TGTGCCAGCAGCCAAGACGTGGCAGGGGACCCTAACTATGGCTACACCTTC
CDR3: CASSQDVAGDPNYGYTF

V: TRBV28
size: few
D: NA
J: TRBJ2-7
DNA: TGTGCCAGCAGTCCCAGGGGGGGTCTAAACGAGCAGTACTTC
CDR3: CASSPRGGLNEQYF

V: TRBV27
size: NA
D: NA
J: TRBJ1-3
DNA: TGTGTCAGCAGCGAAGGCGCTGCGGTCTCTGGAAACACCATATATTTT
CDR3: CVSSEGAAVSGNTIYF

V: TRBV4-1
size: NA
D: TRBD2
J: TRBJ2-1
DNA: TGCGCCAGCAGCCGATCCGGGACTAGCGTTTACAATGAGCAGTTCTTC
CDR3: CASSRSGTSVYNEQFF

V: TRBV7-2
size: many
D: NA
J: TRBJ2-1
DNA: TGTGCCAGCAGCTTCACCCTAGCCGGCCGCAACAATGAGCAGTTCTTC
CDR3: CASSFTLAGRNNEQFF

V: TRBV20-1
size: NA
D: NA
J: TRBJ2-1
DNA: TGCAGTGCTCAGGACCCCCGTTGGAATGAGCAGTTCTTC
CDR3: CSAQDPRWNEQFF

V: TRBV6-5
size: many
D: TRBD2
J: TRBJ2-7
DNA: TGTGCCAGCAGTTACTTCCCAAGCTTTAGCGGGAGGTCTCCCTACGAGCAGTACTTC
CDR3: CASSYFPSFSGRSPYEQYF

V: TRBV6-1
size: few
D: NA
J: TRBJ2-7
DNA: TGTGCCAGCAGCTCCTCAGGGCCGGGGGAGCAGTACTTC
CDR3: CASSSSGPGEQYF

V: TRBV7-2
size: many
D: TRBD2
J: TRBJ2-3
DNA: TGTGCCAGCAGCTTAGAGGCTCTAGCGGGTGTCCGATTT
CDR3: CASSLEALAGVRF

V: TRBV5-4
size: once
D: TRBD2
J: TRBJ2-1
DNA: TGTGCCAGCAGTTTAAAGCGGGAGAAGAGCAATGAGCAGTTCTTC
CDR3: CASSLKREKSNEQFF

V: TRBV7-2
size: few
D: NA
J: TRBJ1-5
DNA: TGTGCCAGCAGCTTCAGTGGGTCCAGCAATCAGCCCCAGCATTTT
CDR3: CASSFSGSSNQPQHF

V: TRBV7-9
size: NA
D: NA
J: TRBJ2-3
DNA: TGTGCCAGCAGCTTAACCTTAGACACAGATACGCAGTATTTT
CDR3: CASSLTLDTDTQYF

V: TRBV6-2/TRBV6-3
size: NA
D: TRBD2
J: TRBJ2-5
DNA: TGTGCCTGCCTCCGGGGACTAGCAGAAGAGACCCAGTACTTC
CDR3: CACLRGLAEETQYF

V: TRBV7-8
size: NA
D: NA
J: TRBJ1-5
DNA: TGTGCCAGCAGCTTAGGGGGCGGGACACAGCCGGGGCAGCCCCAGCATTTT
CDR3: CASSLGGGTQPGQPQHF

V: TRBV6-5
size: NA
D: NA
J: TRBJ1-3
DNA: TGTGCCAGCAGTTACTACAAGAGCTCTGGAAACACCATATATTTT
CDR3: CASSYYKSSGNTIYF

V: TRBV6-5
size: NA
D: NA
J: TRBJ2-7
DNA: TGTGCCGGCACCCGGGGAGAGCAGTACTTC
CDR3: CAGTRGEQYF

V: TRBV7-2
size: many
D: NA
J: TRBJ1-6
DNA: TGTGCCAGCAGCTTGACCTATAGGCAGGGTCCTAATTCACCCCTCCACTTT
CDR3: CASSLTYRQGPNSPLHF